The 9 T cell receptor beta chains listed next were all sequenced from one sample in a study of cytomegalovirus exposure and HLA in healthy donors. 60 Vbeta and 13 Jbeta primers were used in PCR. Data came from immunoSEQ multiplex PCR; TCRdb stores just in-frame clones and leaves some out. The sample carries over 45,000 clones, roughly four fifths recorded once. Source material: PBMCs. These TCRs come from a man aged 25-45 years in good health and CMV-seronegative.

The CDR3 loop reads CASSKPPPGQSSNEQFF. The CDR3 DNA is TGTGCCAGCAGCAAACCACCCCCGGGACAGTCCTCAAATGAGCAGTTCTTC. The chain recombines TRBV11-2 with TRBJ2-1, with 7 bases fitting TRBD1. V lost 5 bases to trimming and J lost 7 bases; unmatched junction nucleotides: 17. This CDR3 has 17 amino acids. Germline V gene data show CDR1 as SGHAT and CDR2 as FQNNGV.

Details on this clone: The same CDR3 arises from other DNA sequences in this sample as well. The V gene is TRBV7-2, the J gene TRBJ2-1, with D possibly being TRBD2 (6 bases). V gave up 0 bases and J gave up 2 bases, with 8 bases separating them. Germline V gene lookup returns CDR1 SGHTA and CDR2 FQGNSA. The CDR3 runs to 15 residues. CDR3 DNA: TGTGCCAGCAGCTTAGCCGGGGGTCCCTACAATGAGCAGTTCTTC. This gives the protein CASSLAGGPYNEQFF.

This sequence joins TRBV19 and TRBJ2-1, with D maybe TRBD2 (6 bases). This CDR3 contains 17 residues. The germline V and J ends were trimmed by 7 bases and 4 bases, with 23 bases remaining between them. Germline-derived CDR1 and CDR2 are LNHDA and SQIVND (reference sequence). CDR3 coding DNA: TGTGCCAGTACTACTAGGACGGGGCTAGCGATATACAATGAGCAGTTCTTC. This gives the protein CASTTRTGLAIYNEQFF.

Only one count was recorded for this clone. This chain uses TRBV4-1 with TRBJ2-2; a possible D gene is TRBD1 (5 bases). CDR3 length equals 13 residues. Germline lookup yields CDR1 MGHRA and CDR2 YSYEKL. Between the trimmed V and J ends, which lost 6 bases and 2 bases, there was a span of 7 bases. The CDR3 DNA sequence: TGCGCCAGCAGAACAGGAAACACCGGGGAGCTGTTTTTT. Protein: CASRTGNTGELFF.

The chain has TRBV10-3 and TRBJ2-4, with 8 bases that match TRBD1. The CDR3 covers 14 residues. The V segment lost 5 bases and the J segment 8 bases; nucleotides outside the gene matches: 8. The germline CDR1 and CDR2 sequences are ENHRY and SYGVKD. CDR3 sequence reads: CAISSTGGRDIQYF. The CDR3 DNA reads TGTGCCATCAGTAGTACAGGGGGGCGAGACATTCAGTACTTC.

The rearrangement links TRBV5-1 to TRBJ2-7; 9 bases map to TRBD1. Trimming took 3 bases from V and 1 from J; bases not matched to a gene: 5. The CDR3 is 15 residues long. CDR1 and CDR2 from the germline V gene are SGHRS and YFSETQ. The CDR3 bases are TGCGCCAGCAGCTCATCCGGGACAGGGTCCTACGAGCAGTACTTC. It is translated as CASSSSGTGSYEQYF.

This rearrangement joins TRBV4-1 to TRBJ1-1, with 10 bases aligning to TRBD1. Germline values: CDR1 MGHRA, CDR2 YSYEKL. CDR3 length: 15 residues. Trimming cost V 0 bases and J 5 bases; bases outside gene matches: 3. The CDR3 DNA is TGCGCCAGCAGCCAAGACACGGGACAGGGGACTGAAGCTTTCTTT. This sequence encodes CASSQDTGQGTEAFF.

V usage is TRBV6-6 and J usage is TRBJ1-4; D is uncertain. Germline CDR1 and CDR2: MNHNY and SVGAGI (reference sequence). V lost 2 bases to trimming and J lost 0 bases, with 7 bases between them. The CDR3 runs to 15 residues. For the CDR3, the DNA is TGTGCCAGCAGTTACGAACGGGCAACTAATGAAAAACTGTTTTTT. It translates to CASSYERATNEKLFF.

The V call is TRBV12-5, the J call TRBJ2-7; 7 positions agree with TRBD1. With V trimmed by 2 bases and J by 2 bases, 3 bases remained unmatched. The CDR3 length is 14 residues. Germline CDR1 and CDR2: LGHNT and FRNRAP. CDR3 DNA sequence: TGTGCTAGTGGTTTGATGACAGGGCCCTACGAGCAGTACTTC. Protein: CASGLMTGPYEQYF.